This TCR beta chain was captured in a study of control samples from healthy donors and cancer patients. Measured with immunoSEQ multiplex PCR; TCRdb has only the in-frame clones, and not every one. This table has 140,000 or so clones, about 89% appearing once. The sample was blood. This TCR came from a man aged 25-45 years in good health.

In DNA form, the CDR3 reads TGTGCCAGCAGCTCCGAGACCACAGATACGCAGTATTTT. It codes for CASSSETTDTQYF. This chain connects TRBV7-3 to TRBJ2-3, with D unclear. Per the germline V gene, CDR1 is SGHTA and CDR2 is FQGTGA. The V end lost 4 bases, the J end lost 2 bases, and 7 bases lay between the germline ends. This CDR3 spans 13 amino acids.